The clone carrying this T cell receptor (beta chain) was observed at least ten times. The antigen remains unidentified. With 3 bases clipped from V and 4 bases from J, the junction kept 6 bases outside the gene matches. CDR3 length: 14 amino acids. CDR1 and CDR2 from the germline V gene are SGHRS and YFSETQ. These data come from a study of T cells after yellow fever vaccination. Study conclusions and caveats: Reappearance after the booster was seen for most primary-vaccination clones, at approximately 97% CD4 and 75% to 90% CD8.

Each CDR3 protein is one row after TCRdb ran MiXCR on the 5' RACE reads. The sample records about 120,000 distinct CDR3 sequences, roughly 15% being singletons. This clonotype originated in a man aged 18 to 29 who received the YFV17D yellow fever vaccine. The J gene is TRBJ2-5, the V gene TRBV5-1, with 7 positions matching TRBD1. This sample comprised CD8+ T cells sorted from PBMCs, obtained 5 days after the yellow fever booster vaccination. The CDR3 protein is CASSYLQGRETQYF. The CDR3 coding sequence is TGCGCCAGCAGCTATCTACAGGGGCGAGAGACCCAGTACTTC.